This TCR beta chain was found in a study of blood T cell repertoires in COVID-19. Whole-study context: In each case, the material was cDNA or gDNA derived from T cells, B-cell-depleted T cells, or PBMCs.

Recovered status in Cohort 3 required two negative PCRs, clearance, or symptom resolution. Profiled with immunoSEQ multiplex PCR; TCRdb holds only in-frame clones, not every one. The sample holds about 350,000 clones, roughly 87% seen once. In its sample, this clone was seen a few times. The CDR3 spans 14 residues. The germline V gene has CDR1 SGHRS and CDR2 YFSETQ. V lost 4 bases, J lost 0 bases, and 11 bases lay in between. This rearrangement joins TRBV5-1 to TRBJ2-7; a possible D gene is TRBD1 (5 bases). The sample taken for sequencing was PBMCs or T cells enriched from blood (not recorded which). This sequence was found in a woman aged 25 to 39 who had recovered from COVID-19. CDR3 protein: CASSPAGPSYEQYF. CDR3 bases: TGCGCCAGCAGCCCCGCAGGGCCCTCCTACGAGCAGTACTTC.